This TCR beta chain was observed in a study of T cell repertoires in ileal Crohn's disease. Germline assignment: CDR1 SNHLY and CDR2 FYNNEI. Trimming cost V 0 bases and J 6 bases, with 6 bases left between them. The CDR3 loop spans 13 amino acids. The table came from immunoSEQ multiplex PCR; TCRdb's copy has only in-frame clones and leaves some out. Here the sample spans about 14,000 clones, 78% being singletons. This chain uses TRBV2 with TRBJ1-5; tentatively, D is TRBD1 (5 bases). Sequencing input: ileal tissue. The clonotype comes from an adult with Crohn's disease. The CDR3: CASSEARAQPQHF. DNA of the CDR3: TGTGCCAGCAGTGAAGCCAGGGCTCAGCCCCAGCATTTT.